Included here is one TCR beta chain sequence, with context. A multiplex PCR was run with 60 Vbeta primers and 13 Jbeta primers. Method: immunoSEQ multiplex PCR; TCRdb's copy keeps in-frame clones and lacks some. The table lists 100,000 to 150,000 clones, roughly 68% of them singletons. The sample is drawn from a study of cytomegalovirus exposure and HLA in healthy donors. Germline V gene data show CDR1 as SGHRS and CDR2 as YFSETQ. The CDR3 consists of 14 residues. V shed 7 bases and J 5 bases; nucleotides not matched to a gene: 5. The sequence came from a woman aged 45-65 years in good health and CMV-seropositive. The sample taken for sequencing was PBMCs. This chain uses TRBV5-1 with TRBJ2-3, with 12 bases fitting TRBD2. CDR3 DNA sequence: TGCGCCAGCGCTAGCGGGGGGGCGGGAGATACGCAGTATTTT. Translated: CASASGGAGDTQYF.